A selection of T cell receptor beta chains follows, all from one sample in a study of identical twins. MiXCR, applied by TCRdb to the 5' RACE reads, yields one record per CDR3 protein. The data contain about 530,000 distinct CDR3 sequences, around 15% of them singletons. These same data were also listed under a study on yellow fever vaccine responses in identical twins.

The sequenced sample consisted of CD4+ T cells sorted from blood. The receptors derive from a woman between 18 and 29 years old in good health. Both conserved end residues are part of each CDR3. D genes are given only for firm matches. The size entry is marked missing in some rows and otherwise reads once, few, many or a size class.

D	V	J	size	CDR3	DNA
TRBD2	TRBV3-1	TRBJ2-2	many	CASSQDSGGPRTGELFF	TGTGCCAGCAGCCAAGATAGCGGGGGCCCAAGAACCGGGGAGCTGTTTTTT
-	TRBV29-1	TRBJ2-3	few	CSVEQVYTDTQYF	TGCAGCGTTGAGCAGGTGTATACAGATACGCAGTATTTT
TRBD2	TRBV20-1	TRBJ2-5	-	CSAREIAGGQETQYF	TGCAGTGCTAGAGAAATAGCGGGGGGACAAGAGACCCAGTACTTC
TRBD1	TRBV5-1	TRBJ2-5	few	CASSLGTGEFGETQYF	TGCGCCAGCAGCTTGGGGACAGGGGAGTTCGGAGAGACCCAGTACTTC
-	TRBV5-1	TRBJ1-1	-	CASSFQGDSNTEAFF	TGCGCCAGCAGCTTCCAGGGTGATTCGAACACTGAAGCTTTCTTT
-	TRBV6-5	TRBJ1-5	few	CASSYWGVRQPQHF	TGTGCCAGCAGTTACTGGGGGGTGCGGCAGCCCCAGCATTTT
TRBD1	TRBV7-9	TRBJ1-2	few	CASSFGLTGEPSGYTF	TGTGCCAGCAGCTTTGGCCTGACAGGGGAGCCTAGTGGCTACACCTTC
TRBD2	TRBV7-9	TRBJ2-1	-	CASSLAGGPSEQFF	TGTGCCAGCAGCTTAGCGGGAGGGCCATCCGAGCAGTTCTTC
-	TRBV15	TRBJ2-1	many	CATSRDPPKGTGSYNEQFF	TGTGCCACCAGCAGAGATCCTCCTAAAGGGACGGGCTCCTACAATGAGCAGTTCTTC
TRBD1	TRBV6-1	TRBJ2-2	-	CAADRETGELFF	TGTGCCGCGGACAGGGAGACCGGGGAGCTGTTTTTT
TRBD1	TRBV28	TRBJ2-7	-	CASTSEDRAYEQYF	TGTGCCAGCACGAGTGAGGACAGGGCCTACGAGCAGTACTTC
TRBD2	TRBV2	TRBJ2-1	few	CASKLAGDLLFF	TGTGCCAGCAAGCTAGCGGGAGACTTGCTGTTCTTC
-	TRBV12-3/TRBV12-4	TRBJ2-1	-	CASSFRNTGGHNEQFF	TGTGCCAGCAGTTTCCGTAACACAGGAGGACACAATGAGCAGTTCTTC
TRBD2	TRBV2	TRBJ2-4	-	CASSGRTSGGPENIQYF	TGTGCCAGCAGTGGCCGCACGAGCGGGGGGCCCGAAAACATTCAGTACTTC
-	TRBV27	TRBJ2-1	few	CASSKTGTEQFF	TGTGCCAGCAGTAAAACCGGGACTGAGCAGTTCTTC
-	TRBV20-1	TRBJ2-1	-	CSANRNEQFF	TGCAGTGCCAACAGAAATGAGCAGTTCTTC
TRBD2	TRBV7-2	TRBJ2-2	-	CASGQNGLAGIRELFF	TGTGCCAGCGGCCAAAATGGACTAGCGGGGATCCGGGAGCTGTTTTTT
-	TRBV9	TRBJ1-3	many	CASSPTVSSGNTIYF	TGTGCCAGCAGCCCCACTGTAAGCTCTGGAAACACCATATATTTT
-	TRBV20-1	TRBJ2-3	few	CSASERRDTQYF	TGCAGTGCTAGTGAGCGCCGAGATACGCAGTATTTT
-	TRBV20-1	TRBJ2-5	few	CSARSVRQETQYF	TGCAGTGCTAGATCGGTCCGGCAAGAGACCCAGTACTTC
TRBD2	TRBV12-3/TRBV12-4	TRBJ2-1	few	CASSSQGLAGANEQFF	TGTGCCAGCAGTTCTCAGGGACTAGCGGGAGCAAATGAGCAGTTCTTC
TRBD1	TRBV19	TRBJ2-2	few	CASSRTGTRNTGELFF	TGTGCCAGTAGTAGGACAGGTACAAGGAACACCGGGGAGCTGTTTTTT
-	TRBV25-1	TRBJ1-6	few	CASSNDRLRSPLHF	TGTGCCAGCAGTAACGACAGGTTACGGTCACCCCTCCACTTT
-	TRBV10-2	TRBJ2-2	few	CASSVRSWDTGELFF	TGCGCCAGCAGTGTTCGGTCCTGGGACACCGGGGAGCTGTTTTTT
-	TRBV15	TRBJ2-5	-	CATSRDRSKETQYF	TGTGCCACCAGCAGAGATAGGTCCAAAGAGACCCAGTACTTC
-	TRBV19	TRBJ2-7	-	CASSIRQSSYEQYF	TGTGCCAGTAGTATTCGGCAGAGCTCCTACGAGCAGTACTTC
TRBD2	TRBV10-2	TRBJ2-1	-	CASSEPTSFDEQFF	TGCGCCAGCAGTGAGCCGACTAGCTTCGATGAGCAGTTCTTC
TRBD1	TRBV5-1	TRBJ2-7	few	CASSGGQEYEQYF	TGCGCCAGCAGCGGGGGACAGGAGTACGAGCAGTACTTC
TRBD2	TRBV5-6	TRBJ2-2	-	CASSLPGGERTGELFF	TGTGCCAGCAGCTTGCCCGGGGGGGAGCGCACCGGGGAGCTGTTTTTT
TRBD2	TRBV11-2	TRBJ2-1	-	CASSSDGTSGTEYNEQFF	TGTGCCAGCAGCTCGGACGGGACTAGCGGGACCGAATACAATGAGCAGTTCTTC
-	TRBV18	TRBJ2-1	many	CASSPSMGEQFF	TGTGCCAGCTCACCAAGTATGGGGGAGCAGTTCTTC
-	TRBV7-9	TRBJ2-3	few	CASSLALNHQYF	TGTGCCAGCAGCTTAGCCCTGAATCATCAGTATTTT
-	TRBV18	TRBJ2-1	-	CASSPQRTSNEQFF	TGTGCCAGCTCACCACAGAGAACCTCTAATGAGCAGTTCTTC
TRBD1	TRBV5-1	TRBJ2-1	few	CASSTYRGDGNEQFF	TGCGCCAGCAGCACGTACAGGGGGGACGGCAATGAGCAGTTCTTC
-	TRBV29-1	TRBJ2-2	-	CSVKTGTHTGELFF	TGCAGCGTCAAAACCGGGACACACACCGGGGAGCTGTTTTTT
-	TRBV12-3/TRBV12-4	TRBJ1-5	few	CASTTLYSNQPQHF	TGTGCCAGCACAACCCTTTATAGCAATCAGCCCCAGCATTTT
-	TRBV2	TRBJ2-1	-	CASSGGPNEQFF	TGTGCCAGCAGCGGGGGCCCGAATGAGCAGTTCTTC
-	TRBV24-1	TRBJ2-5	-	CATGRGETQYF	TGTGCCACCGGGCGGGGAGAGACCCAGTACTTC
-	TRBV6-1	TRBJ1-5	-	CASRHNQPQHF	TGTGCCAGCAGGCACAATCAGCCCCAGCATTTT
-	TRBV6-1	TRBJ1-4	few	CASSEEAGFIEKLFF	TGTGCCAGCAGTGAAGAAGCCGGCTTTATTGAAAAACTGTTTTTT
-	TRBV12-3/TRBV12-4	TRBJ2-7	-	CASSPDGAEQYF	TGTGCCAGCAGTCCCGACGGGGCCGAGCAGTACTTC
TRBD2	TRBV12-3/TRBV12-4	TRBJ2-1	few	CASSSMAGGPYNEQFF	TGTGCCAGCAGTTCCATGGCGGGGGGGCCCTACAATGAGCAGTTCTTC
-	TRBV9	TRBJ2-1	-	CASSVERAAVEQFF	TGTGCCAGCAGCGTAGAACGAGCGGCGGTTGAGCAGTTCTTC
-	TRBV7-9	TRBJ1-2	few	CASSPLSPGNYGYTF	TGTGCCAGCAGCCCCCTTAGTCCAGGGAACTATGGCTACACCTTC
-	TRBV2	TRBJ2-7	-	CASRPQGNSYEQYF	TGTGCCAGCAGGCCACAGGGCAACTCCTACGAGCAGTACTTC
TRBD1	TRBV7-7	TRBJ2-2	-	CASSHGQGATGELFF	TGTGCCAGCAGCCATGGACAGGGGGCTACCGGGGAGCTGTTTTTT
-	TRBV5-1	TRBJ2-7	-	CASSLAGLRGSYEQYF	TGCGCCAGCAGCTTGGCGGGCCTCCGAGGATCCTACGAGCAGTACTTC
-	TRBV7-7	TRBJ2-1	few	CASSLIRGNEQFF	TGTGCCAGCAGCTTAATTCGTGGGAATGAGCAGTTCTTC
TRBD2	TRBV7-2	TRBJ2-1	few	CASSLKAGAYNEQFF	TGTGCCAGCAGCTTAAAAGCGGGGGCCTACAATGAGCAGTTCTTC